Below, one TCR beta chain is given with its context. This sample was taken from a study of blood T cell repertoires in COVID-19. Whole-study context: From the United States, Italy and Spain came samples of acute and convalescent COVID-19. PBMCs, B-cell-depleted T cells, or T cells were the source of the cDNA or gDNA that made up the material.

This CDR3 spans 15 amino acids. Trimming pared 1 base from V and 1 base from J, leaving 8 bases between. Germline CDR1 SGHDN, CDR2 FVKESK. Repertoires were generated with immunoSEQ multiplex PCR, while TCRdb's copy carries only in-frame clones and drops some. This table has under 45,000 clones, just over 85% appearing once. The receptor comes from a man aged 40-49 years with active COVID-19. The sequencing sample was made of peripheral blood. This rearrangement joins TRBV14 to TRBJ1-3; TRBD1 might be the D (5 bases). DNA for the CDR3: TGTGCCAGCAGCCAAGGACAGTTTTCTGGAAACACCATATATTTT. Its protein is CASSQGQFSGNTIYF.